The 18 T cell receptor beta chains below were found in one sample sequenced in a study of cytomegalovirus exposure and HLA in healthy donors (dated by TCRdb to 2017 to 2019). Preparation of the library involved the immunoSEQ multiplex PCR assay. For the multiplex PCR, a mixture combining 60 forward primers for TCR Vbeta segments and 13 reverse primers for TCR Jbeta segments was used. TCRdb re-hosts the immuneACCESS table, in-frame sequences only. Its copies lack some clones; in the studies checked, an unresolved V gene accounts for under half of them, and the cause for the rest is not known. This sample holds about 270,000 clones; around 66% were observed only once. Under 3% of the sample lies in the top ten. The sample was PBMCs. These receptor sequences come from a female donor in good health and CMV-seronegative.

CDR3 DNA sequence: TGTGCCAGCAACCCGGGCTCCTACAATGAGCAGTTCTTC. Translation: CASNPGSYNEQFF. J is TRBJ2-1 and V is TRBV2; the D is unclear. This CDR3 is 13 amino acids long. Trimming removed 7 bases at V and 0 bases at J, with 7 bases between. From germline, CDR1 is SNHLY and CDR2 FYNNEI. Filled out from reference TRBV2 and TRBJ2-1, the complete variable domain reads EPEVTQTPSHQVTQMGQEVILRCVPISNHLYFYWYRQILGQKVEFLVSFYNNEISEKSEIFDDQFSVERPDGSNFTLKIRSTKLEDSAMYFCASNPGSYNEQFFGPGTRLTVL.

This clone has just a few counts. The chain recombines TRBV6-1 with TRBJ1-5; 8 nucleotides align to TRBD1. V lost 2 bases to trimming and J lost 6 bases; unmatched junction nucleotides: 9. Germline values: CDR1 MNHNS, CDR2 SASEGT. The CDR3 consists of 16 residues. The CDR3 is CASSENLDREGQPQHF. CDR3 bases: TGTGCCAGCAGTGAAAACCTGGACAGGGAAGGTCAGCCCCAGCATTTT.

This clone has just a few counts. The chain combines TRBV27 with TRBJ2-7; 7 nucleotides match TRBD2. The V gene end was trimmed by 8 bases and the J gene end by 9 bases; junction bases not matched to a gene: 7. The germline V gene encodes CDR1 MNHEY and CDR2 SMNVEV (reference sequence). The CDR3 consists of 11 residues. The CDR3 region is CASGPSGRQYF. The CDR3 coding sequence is TGTGCCAGCGGACCTAGCGGTAGGCAGTACTTC.

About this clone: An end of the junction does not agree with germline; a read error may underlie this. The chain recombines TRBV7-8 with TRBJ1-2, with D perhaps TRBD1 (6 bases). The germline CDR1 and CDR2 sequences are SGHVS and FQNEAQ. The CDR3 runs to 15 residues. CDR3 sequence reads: CASIQTDSIHYGYTF. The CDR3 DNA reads TGTGCCAGCATCCAAACGGACAGCATCCACTACGGCTACACCTTC.

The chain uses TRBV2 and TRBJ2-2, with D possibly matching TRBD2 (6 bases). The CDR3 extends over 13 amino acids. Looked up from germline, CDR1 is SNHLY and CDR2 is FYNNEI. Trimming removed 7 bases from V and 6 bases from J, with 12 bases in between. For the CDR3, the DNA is TGTGCCAGCACTAGCGAGAGGGCCGGGGAGCTGTTTTTT. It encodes CASTSERAGELFF.

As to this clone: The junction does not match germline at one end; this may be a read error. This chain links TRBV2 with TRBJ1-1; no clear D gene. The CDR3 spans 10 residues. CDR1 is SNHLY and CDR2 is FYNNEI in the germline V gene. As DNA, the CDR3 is TGTGCCAGCAGCCGCGTTAATCTGGTCTTT. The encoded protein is CASSRVNLVF.

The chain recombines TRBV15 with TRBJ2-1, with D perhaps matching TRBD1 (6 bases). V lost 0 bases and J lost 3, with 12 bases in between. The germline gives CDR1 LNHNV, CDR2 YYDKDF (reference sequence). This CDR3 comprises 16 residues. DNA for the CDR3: TGTGCCACCAGCAGAGAGTCACAGGGAGTCTACAATGAGCAGTTCTTC. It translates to CATSRESQGVYNEQFF.

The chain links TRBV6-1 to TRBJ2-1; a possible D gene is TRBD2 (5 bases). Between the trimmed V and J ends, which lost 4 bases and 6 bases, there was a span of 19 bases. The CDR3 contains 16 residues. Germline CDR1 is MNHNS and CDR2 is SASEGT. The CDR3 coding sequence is TGTGCCAGCAGTGTGGGGAGCGTGCGGGTTGGCAATGAGCAGTTCTTC. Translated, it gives CASSVGSVRVGNEQFF.

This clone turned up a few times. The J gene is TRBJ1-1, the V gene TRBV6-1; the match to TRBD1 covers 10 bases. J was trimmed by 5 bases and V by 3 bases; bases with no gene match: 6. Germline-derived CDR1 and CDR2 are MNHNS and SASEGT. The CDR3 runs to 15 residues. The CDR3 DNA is TGTGCCAGCAGTGATGAGACAGGGGGCGCAACTGAAGCTTTCTTT. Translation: CASSDETGGATEAFF.

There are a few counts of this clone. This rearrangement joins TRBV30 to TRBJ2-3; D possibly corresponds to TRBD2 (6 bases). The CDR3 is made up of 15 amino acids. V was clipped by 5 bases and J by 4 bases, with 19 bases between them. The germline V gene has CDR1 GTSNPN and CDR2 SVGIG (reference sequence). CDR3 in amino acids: CAWDLGGAGSDTQYF. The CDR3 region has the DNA TGTGCCTGGGACCTGGGGGGAGCGGGTTCAGATACGCAGTATTTT.

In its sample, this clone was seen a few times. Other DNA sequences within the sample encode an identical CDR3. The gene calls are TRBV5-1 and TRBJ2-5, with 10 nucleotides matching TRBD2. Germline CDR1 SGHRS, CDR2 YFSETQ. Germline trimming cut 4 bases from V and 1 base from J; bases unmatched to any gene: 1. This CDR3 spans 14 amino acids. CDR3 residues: CASSRTSGQETQYF. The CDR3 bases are TGCGCCAGCAGCCGGACTAGCGGCCAAGAGACCCAGTACTTC. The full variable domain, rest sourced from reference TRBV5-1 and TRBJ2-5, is KAGVTQTPRYLIKTRGQQVTLSCSPISGHRSVSWYQQTPGQGLQFLFEYFSETQRNKGNFPGRFSGRQFSNSRSEMNVSTLELGDSALYLCASSRTSGQETQYFGPGTRLLVL.

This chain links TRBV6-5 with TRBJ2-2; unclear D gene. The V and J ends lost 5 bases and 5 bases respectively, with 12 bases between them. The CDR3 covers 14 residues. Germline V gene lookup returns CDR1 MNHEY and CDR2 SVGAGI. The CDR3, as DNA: TGTGCCAGCAGTCGTCTAATCCTAACCGGGGAGCTGTTTTTT. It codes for CASSRLILTGELFF.

In DNA form, the CDR3 reads TGTGCCAGCAGCGCGGACAATCAGCCCCAGCATTTT. Its protein product is CASSADNQPQHF. The rearrangement joins TRBV7-8 to TRBJ1-5; D is uncertain. This CDR3 region has 12 residues. The germline gives CDR1 SGHVS, CDR2 FQNEAQ. The V end lost 5 bases, the J end lost 3 bases, and 5 bases lay between the germline ends.

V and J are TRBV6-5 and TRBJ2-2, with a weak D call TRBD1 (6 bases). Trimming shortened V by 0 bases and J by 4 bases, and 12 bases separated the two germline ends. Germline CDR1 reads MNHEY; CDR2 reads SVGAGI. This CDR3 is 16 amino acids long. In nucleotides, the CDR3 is TGTGCCAGCAGTTACTCTCAGGGGCGGAGCACCGGGGAGCTGTTTTTT. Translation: CASSYSQGRSTGELFF.

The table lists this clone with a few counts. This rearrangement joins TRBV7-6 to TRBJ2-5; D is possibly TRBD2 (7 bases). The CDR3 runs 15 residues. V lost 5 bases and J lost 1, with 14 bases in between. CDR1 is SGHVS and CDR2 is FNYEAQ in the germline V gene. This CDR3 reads CASSTGLGGQETQYF. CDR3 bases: TGTGCCAGCAGCACCGGACTAGGGGGCCAAGAGACCCAGTACTTC. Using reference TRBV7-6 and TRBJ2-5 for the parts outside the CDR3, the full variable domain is GAGVSQSPRYKVTKRGQDVALRCDPISGHVSLYWYRQALGQGPEFLTYFNYEAQQDKSGLPNDRFSAERPEGSISTLTIQRTEQRDSAMYRCASSTGLGGQETQYFGPGTRLLVL.

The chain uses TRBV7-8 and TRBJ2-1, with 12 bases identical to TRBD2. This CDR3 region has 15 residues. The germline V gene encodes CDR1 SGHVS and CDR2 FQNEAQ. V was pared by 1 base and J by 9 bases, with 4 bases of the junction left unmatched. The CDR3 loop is CASSLGLAGVGEQFF. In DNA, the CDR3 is TGTGCCAGCAGCTTAGGACTAGCGGGAGTGGGTGAGCAGTTCTTC.

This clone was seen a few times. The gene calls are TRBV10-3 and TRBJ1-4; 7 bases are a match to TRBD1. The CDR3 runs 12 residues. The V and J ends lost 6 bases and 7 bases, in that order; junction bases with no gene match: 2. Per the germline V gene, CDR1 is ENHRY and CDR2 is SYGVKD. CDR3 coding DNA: TGTGCCATCAGGGACAGGTCTGAAAAACTGTTTTTT. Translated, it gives CAIRDRSEKLFF.

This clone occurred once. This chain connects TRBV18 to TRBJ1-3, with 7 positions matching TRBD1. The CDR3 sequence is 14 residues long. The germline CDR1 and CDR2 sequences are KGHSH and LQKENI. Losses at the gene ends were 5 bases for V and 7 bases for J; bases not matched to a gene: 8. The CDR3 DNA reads TGTGCCAGCTCAACCTACAGGGGTGTGAACACCATATATTTT. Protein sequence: CASSTYRGVNTIYF.